The 27 T cell receptor beta chains reported below all come from one sample, sequenced in a study of OX40 agonist ivuxolimab in advanced cancers. This table comes from immunoSEQ multiplex PCR, and its TCRdb copy is limited to in-frame clones, with some not included. Altogether approximately 54,000 clones are present, 91% being singletons, with the ten largest covering 8% to 9.5%. The material was CD4+ or CD8+ T cells sorted from blood, obtained in a trial of the OX40 agonist ivuxolimab. The receptors here all came from an adult with an advanced solid tumor such as melanoma, head and neck, liver or kidney cancer.

This chain uses TRBV7-9 with TRBJ1-5, with D unresolved. V was pared by 5 bases and J by 2 bases, with 7 bases between. The CDR3 has 13 residues. The germline V gene has CDR1 SEHNR and CDR2 FQNEAQ (reference sequence). The CDR3 coding sequence is TGTGCCAGCAGCGATAAGGGCAATCAGCCCCAGCATTTT. Translating it yields CASSDKGNQPQHF. The full variable domain, in which reference TRBV7-9 and TRBJ1-5 provide the parts outside the CDR3, is DTGVSQNPRHKITKRGQNVTFRCDPISEHNRLYWYRQTLGQGPEFLTYFQNEAQLEKSRLLSDRFSAERPKGSFSTLEIQRTEQGDSAMYLCASSDKGNQPQHFGDGTRLSIL.

The chain couples TRBV6-4 to TRBJ2-2, with TRBD2 matching over 7 bases. Trimming removed 2 bases from V and 3 bases from J; junction bases left unmatched: 6. The CDR3 runs 16 residues. From germline, CDR1 is MRHNA and CDR2 SNTAGT. Here the CDR3 DNA reads TGTGCCAGCAGTGACGTGAGCGGGGCCGACACCGGGGAGCTGTTTTTT. It translates to CASSDVSGADTGELFF.

CDR3 sequence reads: CSVDLAGTGKETQYF. The CDR3 region has the DNA TGCAGCGTTGATTTGGCAGGGACAGGGAAAGAGACCCAGTACTTC. The chain carries TRBV29-1 and TRBJ2-5, with 9 bases that match TRBD1. This CDR3 contains 15 residues. The V and J ends lost 3 bases and 3 bases, in that order; junction bases with no gene match: 8. Germline lookup yields CDR1 SQVTM and CDR2 ANQGSEA.

The chain couples TRBV27 to TRBJ1-4, with D possibly matching TRBD1 (5 bases). Germline CDR1 MNHEY, CDR2 SMNVEV (reference sequence). The CDR3 contains 14 residues. V was cut by 8 bases and J by 6 bases, with 16 bases left in between. CDR3 sequence reads: CASGVWGSDEKLFF. For the CDR3, the DNA is TGTGCCAGCGGAGTTTGGGGCTCGGATGAAAAACTGTTTTTT.

This chain links TRBV13 with TRBJ2-1; 11 bases line up with TRBD2. The CDR3 has 14 amino acids. The germline CDR1 and CDR2 sequences are PRHDT and FYEKMQ (reference sequence). V gave up 3 bases and J gave up 7 bases; unmatched junction bases: 2. CDR3 DNA: TGTGCCAGCAGCTTTTGGACTAGCGGGAATGAGCAGTTCTTC. Amino acid sequence: CASSFWTSGNEQFF.

This sequence joins TRBV5-1 and TRBJ1-1, with D possibly TRBD1 on 6 matching bases. The germline V gene encodes CDR1 SGHRS and CDR2 YFSETQ. V lost 0 bases and J lost 0, with 12 bases in between. The CDR3 runs 16 residues. The chain's CDR3 is CASSLVTGNMNTEAFF. CDR3 DNA: TGCGCCAGCAGCTTGGTAACAGGGAACATGAACACTGAAGCTTTCTTT.

This chain links TRBV5-5 with TRBJ1-5; no clear D gene. This CDR3 region has 15 residues. CDR1 is SGHKS and CDR2 is YYEKEE in the germline V gene (reference sequence). V shed 0 bases and J shed 5 bases, with 12 bases lying between them. CDR3 nucleotide sequence: TGTGCCAGCAGCTTGGAACAGACGGCCCATCAGCCCCAGCATTTT. This codes for CASSLEQTAHQPQHF.

V is TRBV27 and J is TRBJ1-1; no definite D call. The CDR3 length is 14 residues. Trimming removed 5 bases at V and 5 bases at J, with 15 bases between. Germline assignment: CDR1 MNHEY and CDR2 SMNVEV (reference sequence). The CDR3 coding sequence is TGTGCCAGCAGTCACGGACCGGTGGGGACTGAAGCTTTCTTT. It encodes CASSHGPVGTEAFF.

In the case of this clone: Since no conserved phenylalanine or tryptophan closes the CDR3, a read error is the likely cause. Because the CDR3's place on the DNA is in doubt, the DNA is left out and the CDR3 is given as listed by TCRdb. The chain joins TRBV6-4 to TRBJ2-3; the D call of TRBD1 is as the table states it, not checked on the DNA. Inclusive of both ends, the CDR3 amounts to 14 amino acids. The germline CDR1 and CDR2 sequences are MRHNA and SNTAGT. The CDR3 region is CASIPRDREGTGSA.

The chain recombines TRBV6-1 with TRBJ2-7; no definite D call. The CDR3 loop spans 18 amino acids. Trimming pared 1 base from V and 4 bases from J, leaving 23 bases between. Germline V lookup: CDR1 MNHNS, CDR2 SASEGT. The CDR3 DNA reads TGTGCCAGCAGTGAAGAAAGAACGATCGGGCAGCAAGCTTACGAGCAGTACTTC. Its protein product is CASSEERTIGQQAYEQYF.

This sequence joins TRBV27 and TRBJ1-6, with D uncertain. CDR3 length: 12 amino acids. V was clipped by 8 bases and J by 2 bases, with 4 bases between them. Germline CDR1 reads MNHEY; CDR2 reads SMNVEV (reference sequence). As DNA, the CDR3 is TGTGCCAGCCAAGCCTATAATTCACCCCTCCACTTT. It is translated as CASQAYNSPLHF.

V usage is TRBV27 and J usage is TRBJ1-1; D is perhaps TRBD1 (5 bases). The CDR3 is 15 residues long. Trimming removed 5 bases at V and 1 base at J, with 14 bases between. Per germline, CDR1 MNHEY and CDR2 SMNVEV (reference sequence). The CDR3: CASSLRGPGNTEAFF. The CDR3 DNA is TGTGCCAGCAGTCTCCGGGGACCTGGGAACACTGAAGCTTTCTTT.

CDR3 bases: TGTGCCTGGAGTGTAGACGGGCGCAATGAGCAGTTCTTC. It translates to CAWSVDGRNEQFF. The genes are TRBV30 and TRBJ2-1; no firm D call. The V gene's germline CDR1 is GTSNPN and CDR2 SVGIG (reference sequence). The ends were cut back, 0 bases at V and 6 bases at J, with 9 bases in the middle. This CDR3 has 13 amino acids.

The J gene is TRBJ2-7, the V gene TRBV6-6; possibly TRBD1 or TRBD2 for D (5 bases each). Germline-derived CDR1 and CDR2 are MNHNY and SVGAGI (reference sequence). V lost 0 bases, J lost 5 bases, and 14 bases lay in between. The CDR3 consists of 15 residues. CDR3 nucleotide sequence: TGTGCCAGCAGTTACTCGAGGGGTTGGGTTGACGAGCAGTACTTC. Translation gives CASSYSRGWVDEQYF.

This clone was detected only once. The chain is built from TRBV7-9 and TRBJ2-7, with D tentatively TRBD2 (5 bases). Germline lookup yields CDR1 SEHNR and CDR2 FQNEAQ (reference sequence). The V end lost 8 bases, the J end lost 5 bases, and 19 bases lay between the germline ends. The CDR3 is 14 amino acids. This CDR3 is CASESPGEFHEQYF. The CDR3 DNA follows: TGTGCCAGCGAATCCCCCGGGGAGTTCCACGAGCAGTACTTC.

The chain uses TRBV10-3 and TRBJ2-3; the match to TRBD2 covers 8 bases. The length of the CDR3 is 16 residues. Germline lookup yields CDR1 ENHRY and CDR2 SYGVKD. V dropped 1 base and J dropped 5; count of bases not matched to a gene: 8. The CDR3 DNA follows: TGTGCCATCAGTGAGTGGACGGGAGGGGAGGGAGATACGCAGTATTTT. This codes for CAISEWTGGEGDTQYF.

The rearrangement uses TRBV19 and TRBJ2-1, with D uncertain. The CDR3 spans 13 residues. In germline, CDR1 is LNHDA, CDR2 SQIVND (reference sequence). The germline V and J ends were trimmed by 2 bases and 7 bases, with 9 bases remaining between them. CDR3 region: CASSIPLGNEQFF. For the CDR3, the DNA is TGTGCCAGTAGTATACCCCTGGGTAATGAGCAGTTCTTC.

The chain has TRBV5-5 and TRBJ2-7; 8 bases map to TRBD2. The CDR3 spans 17 residues. The V segment lost 4 bases and the J segment 0 bases; nucleotides outside the gene matches: 12. Germline assignment: CDR1 SGHKS and CDR2 YYEKEE (reference sequence). CDR3 coding DNA: TGTGCCAGCAGCCTTTACCTACTAGCGGATAGCTCCTACGAGCAGTACTTC. This encodes CASSLYLLADSSYEQYF.

The CDR3, as DNA: TGTGCCTGGGGTTACAGGGAAGCTTTCTTT. Its translation is CAWGYREAFF. The chain recombines TRBV30 with TRBJ1-1; TRBD1 is a possible D gene (5 bases). The ends were cut back, 5 bases at V and 8 bases at J, with 9 bases in the middle. Per germline, CDR1 GTSNPN and CDR2 SVGIG (reference sequence). This CDR3 contains 10 residues. The complete variable domain, with remaining parts taken from reference TRBV30 and TRBJ1-1, reads SQTIHQWPATLVQPVGSPLSLECTVEGTSNPNLYWYRQAAGRGLQLLFYSVGIGQISSEVPQNLSASRPQDRQFILSSKKLLLSDSGFYLCAWGYREAFFGQGTRLTVV.

The chain is built from TRBV7-8 and TRBJ2-7; D gene unclear. This CDR3 spans 14 amino acids. CDR1 and CDR2 from the germline V gene are SGHVS and FQNEAQ. V lost 0 bases and J 6 bases, leaving 12 bases between the germline ends. The CDR3 loop is CASSLATSGPEQYF. CDR3 bases: TGTGCCAGCAGCTTAGCGACATCCGGACCCGAGCAGTACTTC.

J is TRBJ1-1 and V is TRBV10-3; D uncertain. Germline CDR1 and CDR2: ENHRY and SYGVKD. The ends were cut back, 2 bases at V and 1 base at J, with 11 bases in the middle. CDR3 length: 15 amino acids. CDR3 nucleotides: TGTGCCATCAGTGAGGGACCGTTGGGGAACACTGAAGCTTTCTTT. Amino acids: CAISEGPLGNTEAFF.

Comment on this clone: Within the sample, other DNA sequences also encode this same CDR3. The chain couples TRBV27 to TRBJ2-1, with a possible D match to TRBD2 (6 bases). Trimming removed 2 bases at V and 7 bases at J, with 6 bases between. The CDR3 length is 12 residues. The germline CDR1 and CDR2 sequences are MNHEY and SMNVEV (reference sequence). The CDR3 sequence is CASSLGGNEQFF. The CDR3, as DNA: TGTGCCAGCAGTTTAGGGGGGAATGAGCAGTTCTTC.

The chain couples TRBV11-2 to TRBJ2-7; tentative D call: TRBD1 (6 bases). Deletions cut 10 bases from V and 7 bases from J, with 20 bases between. In germline, CDR1 is SGHAT, CDR2 FQNNGV. CDR3 length: 13 amino acids. The CDR3 sequence is CANQDSDQEEQYF. CDR3 coding DNA: TGTGCCAACCAGGACAGCGACCAGGAAGAGCAGTACTTC.

This clone appeared a single time. The gene calls are TRBV27 and TRBJ2-3; D is possibly TRBD2 (5 bases). Trimming cost V 5 bases and J 6 bases, with 15 bases left between them. CDR1 and CDR2 (germline): MNHEY, SMNVEV (reference sequence). This CDR3 region has 14 residues. The CDR3 loop is CASSVGILGDTQYF. The DNA for the CDR3 is TGTGCCAGCAGTGTCGGGATCCTTGGGGATACGCAGTATTTT.

CDR3 coding DNA: TGTGCCAGCAGCCACCCGAGGGTCAGCCACTACGAGCAGTACTTC. This sequence encodes CASSHPRVSHYEQYF. V usage is TRBV7-9 and J usage is TRBJ2-7; tentatively, D is TRBD2 (5 bases). Per the germline V gene, CDR1 is SEHNR and CDR2 is FQNEAQ (reference sequence). Trimming removed 5 bases at V and 3 bases at J, with 17 bases between. This CDR3 contains 15 residues.

This chain joins TRBV6-5 and TRBJ2-5; unclear D gene. The V end was cut by 2 bases, the J end by 1 base, with 8 bases between. The CDR3 totals 14 residues. CDR1 and CDR2 from the germline V gene are MNHEY and SVGAGI. The CDR3 DNA reads TGTGCCAGCAGTTACACAACAAGCCAAGAGACCCAGTACTTC. Residues: CASSYTTSQETQYF.

The genes are TRBV6-1 and TRBJ1-1; tentatively, D is TRBD1 (6 bases). This CDR3 contains 12 residues. Germline lookup yields CDR1 MNHNS and CDR2 SASEGT. The germline V and J ends were trimmed by 5 bases and 5 bases, with 9 bases remaining between them. CDR3 sequence: CASSRGLTEAFF. CDR3 nucleotide sequence: TGTGCCAGCAGTCGGGGGCTTACTGAAGCTTTCTTT.